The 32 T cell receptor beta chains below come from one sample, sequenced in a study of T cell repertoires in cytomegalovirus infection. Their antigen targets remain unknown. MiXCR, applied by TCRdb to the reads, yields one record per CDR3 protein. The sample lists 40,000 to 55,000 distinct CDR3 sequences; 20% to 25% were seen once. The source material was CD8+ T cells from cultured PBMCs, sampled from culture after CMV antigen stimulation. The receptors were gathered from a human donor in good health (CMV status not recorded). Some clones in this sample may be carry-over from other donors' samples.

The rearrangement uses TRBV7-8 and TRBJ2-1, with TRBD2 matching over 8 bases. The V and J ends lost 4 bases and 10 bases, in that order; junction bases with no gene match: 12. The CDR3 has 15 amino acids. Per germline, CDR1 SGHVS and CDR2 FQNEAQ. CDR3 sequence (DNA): TGTGCCAGCAGCTCCTCGGGACTAGTCGCTCCGGAGCAGTTCTTC. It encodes CASSSSGLVAPEQFF.

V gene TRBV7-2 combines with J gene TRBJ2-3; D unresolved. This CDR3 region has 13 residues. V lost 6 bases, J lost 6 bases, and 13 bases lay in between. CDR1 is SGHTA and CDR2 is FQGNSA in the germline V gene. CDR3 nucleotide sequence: TGTGCCAGCAGGGGATTAGGAGCGGATACGCAGTATTTT. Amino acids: CASRGLGADTQYF. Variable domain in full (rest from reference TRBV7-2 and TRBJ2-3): GAGVSQSPSNKVTEKGKDVELRCDPISGHTALYWYRQSLGQGLEFLIYFQGNSAPDKSGLPSDRFSAERTGGSVSTLTIQRTQQEDSAVYLCASRGLGADTQYFGPGTRLTVL.

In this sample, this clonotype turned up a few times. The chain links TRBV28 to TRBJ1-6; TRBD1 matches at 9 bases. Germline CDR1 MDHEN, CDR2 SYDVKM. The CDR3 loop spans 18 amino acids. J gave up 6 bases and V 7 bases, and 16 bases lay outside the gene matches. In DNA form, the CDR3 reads TGTGCCAGCATCATGATTCGGGACAGGGAGATAAGTAATTCACCCCTCCACTTT. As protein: CASIMIRDREISNSPLHF.

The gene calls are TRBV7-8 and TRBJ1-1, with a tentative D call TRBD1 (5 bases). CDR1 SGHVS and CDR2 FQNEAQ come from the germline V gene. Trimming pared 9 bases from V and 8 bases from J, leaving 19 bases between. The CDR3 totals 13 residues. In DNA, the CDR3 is TGTGCCAGTGGAACCGACAGAAGAAGAGAAGCTTTCTTT. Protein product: CASGTDRRREAFF.

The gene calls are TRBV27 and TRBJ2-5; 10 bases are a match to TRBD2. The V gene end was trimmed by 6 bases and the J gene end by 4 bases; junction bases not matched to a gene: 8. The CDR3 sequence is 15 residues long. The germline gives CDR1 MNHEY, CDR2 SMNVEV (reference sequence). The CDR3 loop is CASSHLGLAPETQYF. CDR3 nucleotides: TGTGCCAGCAGCCACCTGGGACTAGCGCCAGAGACCCAGTACTTC.

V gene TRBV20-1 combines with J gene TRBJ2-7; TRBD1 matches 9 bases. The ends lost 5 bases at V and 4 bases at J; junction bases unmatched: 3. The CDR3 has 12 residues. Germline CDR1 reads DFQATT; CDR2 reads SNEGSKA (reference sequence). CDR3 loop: CSAGTGRYEQYF. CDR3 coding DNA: TGCAGTGCTGGGACAGGGAGGTACGAGCAGTACTTC.

This chain's CDR3 is CASSTGGEQYF. The DNA for the CDR3 is TGTGCCAGCTCAACCGGAGGGGAGCAGTACTTC. The rearrangement uses TRBV18 and TRBJ2-7, with D maybe TRBD2 (6 bases). Trimming removed 5 bases from V and 7 bases from J, with 9 bases in between. There are 11 residues in the CDR3. Germline-derived CDR1 and CDR2 are KGHSH and LQKENI.

The CDR3 here is CASSLTKGPNTEAFF. For the CDR3, the DNA is TGTGCCAGCAGTTTAACGAAGGGACCGAACACTGAAGCTTTCTTT. This chain links TRBV27 with TRBJ1-1; possibly TRBD1 for D (5 bases). Trimming stripped 2 bases from V and 1 base from J, with 11 bases between. The germline CDR1 and CDR2 sequences are MNHEY and SMNVEV (reference sequence). CDR3 length: 15 amino acids.

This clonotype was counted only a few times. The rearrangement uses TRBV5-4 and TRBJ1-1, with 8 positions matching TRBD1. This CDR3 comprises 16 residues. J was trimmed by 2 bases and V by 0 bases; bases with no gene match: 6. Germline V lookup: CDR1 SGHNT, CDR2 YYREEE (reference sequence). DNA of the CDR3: TGTGCCAGCAGCTTGGCCAGAACAGGGGGTAACACTGAAGCTTTCTTT. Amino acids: CASSLARTGGNTEAFF.

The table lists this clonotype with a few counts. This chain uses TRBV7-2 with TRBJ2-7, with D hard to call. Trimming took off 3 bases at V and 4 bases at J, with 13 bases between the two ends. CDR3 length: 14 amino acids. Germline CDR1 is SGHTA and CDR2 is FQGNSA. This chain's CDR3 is CASSFLALPYEQYF. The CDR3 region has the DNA TGTGCCAGCAGCTTCTTGGCGCTGCCTTACGAGCAGTACTTC. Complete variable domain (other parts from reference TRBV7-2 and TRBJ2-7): GAGVSQSPSNKVTEKGKDVELRCDPISGHTALYWYRQSLGQGLEFLIYFQGNSAPDKSGLPSDRFSAERTGGSVSTLTIQRTQQEDSAVYLCASSFLALPYEQYFGPGTRLTVT.

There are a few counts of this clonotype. CDR3 nucleotides: TGTGCCAGCACCACAGAGCCTGGCACTGAAGCTTTCTTT. Translated: CASTTEPGTEAFF. The genes are TRBV11-2 and TRBJ1-1, with unresolved D. V was cut by 7 bases and J by 4 bases, with 13 bases left in between. The CDR3 is made up of 13 amino acids. Germline V CDR1 and CDR2: SGHAT, FQNNGV.

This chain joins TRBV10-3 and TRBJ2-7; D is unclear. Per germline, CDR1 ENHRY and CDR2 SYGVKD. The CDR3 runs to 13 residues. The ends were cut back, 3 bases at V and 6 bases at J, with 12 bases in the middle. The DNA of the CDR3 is TGTGCCATCAGTGATTATGAACTAAGCGAGCAGTACTTC. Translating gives CAISDYELSEQYF.

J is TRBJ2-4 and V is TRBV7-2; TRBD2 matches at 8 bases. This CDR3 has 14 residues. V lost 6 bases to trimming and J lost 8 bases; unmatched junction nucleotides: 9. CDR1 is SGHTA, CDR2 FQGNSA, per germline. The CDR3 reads CASRPPGLVDIQYF. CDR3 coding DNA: TGTGCCAGCAGACCCCCGGGACTAGTAGACATTCAGTACTTC. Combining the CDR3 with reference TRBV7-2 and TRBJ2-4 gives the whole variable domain GAGVSQSPSNKVTEKGKDVELRCDPISGHTALYWYRQSLGQGLEFLIYFQGNSAPDKSGLPSDRFSAERTGGSVSTLTIQRTQQEDSAVYLCASRPPGLVDIQYFGAGTRLSVL.

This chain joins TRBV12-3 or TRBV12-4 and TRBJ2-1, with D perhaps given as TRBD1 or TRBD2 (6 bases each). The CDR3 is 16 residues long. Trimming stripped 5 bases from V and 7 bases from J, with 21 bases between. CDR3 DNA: TGTGCCAGCAGTCCCTTAACGGGGGCGCGTGGGAATGAGCAGTTCTTC. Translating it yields CASSPLTGARGNEQFF.

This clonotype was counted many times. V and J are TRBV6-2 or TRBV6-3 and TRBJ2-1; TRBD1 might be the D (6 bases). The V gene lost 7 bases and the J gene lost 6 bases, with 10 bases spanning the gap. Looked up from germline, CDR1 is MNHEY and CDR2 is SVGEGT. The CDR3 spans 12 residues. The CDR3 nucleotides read TGTGCCAGCAAACAGGGAAGCAATGAGCAGTTCTTC. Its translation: CASKQGSNEQFF.

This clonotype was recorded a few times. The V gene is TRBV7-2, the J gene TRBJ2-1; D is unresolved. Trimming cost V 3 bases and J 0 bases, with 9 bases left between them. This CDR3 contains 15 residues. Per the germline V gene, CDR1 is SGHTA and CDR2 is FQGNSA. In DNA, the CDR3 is TGTGCCAGCAGCTTTGGGTCTAGCTCCTACAATGAGCAGTTCTTC. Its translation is CASSFGSSSYNEQFF.

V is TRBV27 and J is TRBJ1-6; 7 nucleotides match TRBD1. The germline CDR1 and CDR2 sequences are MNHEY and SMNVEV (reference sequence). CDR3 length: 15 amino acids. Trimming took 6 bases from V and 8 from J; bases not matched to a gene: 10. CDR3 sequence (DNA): TGTGCCAGCAGCGACAGGGCGGGGTGGGATTCACCCCTCCACTTT. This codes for CASSDRAGWDSPLHF.

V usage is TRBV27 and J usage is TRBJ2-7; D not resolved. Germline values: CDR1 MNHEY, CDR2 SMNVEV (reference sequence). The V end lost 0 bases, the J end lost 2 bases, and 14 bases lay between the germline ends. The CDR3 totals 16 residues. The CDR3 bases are TGTGCCAGCAGTTTATCGTGGTCTTTGGTGGCCTACGAGCAGTACTTC. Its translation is CASSLSWSLVAYEQYF.

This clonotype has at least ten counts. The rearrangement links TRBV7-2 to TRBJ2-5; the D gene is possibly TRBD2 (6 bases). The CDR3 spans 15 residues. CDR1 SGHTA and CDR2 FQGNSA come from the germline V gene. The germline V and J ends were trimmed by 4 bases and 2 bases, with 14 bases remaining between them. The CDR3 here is CASSSYSGQQETQYF. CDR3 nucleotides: TGTGCCAGCAGCTCCTACAGCGGGCAACAAGAGACCCAGTACTTC.

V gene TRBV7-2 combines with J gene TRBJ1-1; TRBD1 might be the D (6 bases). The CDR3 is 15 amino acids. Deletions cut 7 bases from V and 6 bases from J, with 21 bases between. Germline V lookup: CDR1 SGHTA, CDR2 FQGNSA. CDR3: CASTLYLGAGAEAFF. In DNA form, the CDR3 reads TGTGCCAGCACCCTCTATCTGGGGGCAGGGGCTGAAGCTTTCTTT.

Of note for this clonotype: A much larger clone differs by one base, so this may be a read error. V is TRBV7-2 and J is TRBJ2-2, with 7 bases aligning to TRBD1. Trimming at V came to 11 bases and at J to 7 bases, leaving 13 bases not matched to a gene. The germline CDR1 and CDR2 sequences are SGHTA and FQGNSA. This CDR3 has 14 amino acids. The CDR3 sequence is CACDRTGFVGELFF. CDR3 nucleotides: TGTGCCTGCGACCGGACAGGCTTCGTCGGGGAGCTGTTTTTT. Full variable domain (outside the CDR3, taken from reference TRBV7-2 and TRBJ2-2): GAGVSQSPSNKVTEKGKDVELRCDPISGHTALYWYRQSLGQGLEFLIYFQGNSAPDKSGLPSDRFSAERTGGSVSTLTIQRTQQEDSAVYLCACDRTGFVGELFFGEGSRLTVL.

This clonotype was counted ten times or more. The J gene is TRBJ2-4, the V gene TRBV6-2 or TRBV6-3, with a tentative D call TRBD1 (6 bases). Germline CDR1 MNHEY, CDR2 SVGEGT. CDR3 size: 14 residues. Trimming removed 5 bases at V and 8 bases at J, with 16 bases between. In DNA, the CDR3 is TGTGCCAGCAGTCCTCGGGACATCGATGACATTCAGTACTTC. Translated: CASSPRDIDDIQYF.

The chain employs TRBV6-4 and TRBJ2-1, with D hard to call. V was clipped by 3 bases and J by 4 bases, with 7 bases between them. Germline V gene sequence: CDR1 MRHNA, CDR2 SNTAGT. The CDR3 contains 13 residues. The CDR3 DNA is TGTGCCAGCAGTGATGGGAATTACAATGAGCAGTTCTTC. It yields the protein CASSDGNYNEQFF.

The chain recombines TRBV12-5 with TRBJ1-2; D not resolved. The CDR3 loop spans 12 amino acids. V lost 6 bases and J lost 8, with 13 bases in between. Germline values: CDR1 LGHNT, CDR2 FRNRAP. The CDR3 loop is CASGNDIFGYTF. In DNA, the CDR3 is TGTGCTAGTGGCAATGACATCTTCGGCTACACCTTC.

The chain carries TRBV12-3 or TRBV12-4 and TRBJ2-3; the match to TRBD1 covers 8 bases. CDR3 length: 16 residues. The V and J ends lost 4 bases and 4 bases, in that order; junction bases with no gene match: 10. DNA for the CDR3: TGTGCCAGCAGTTCGACGACAGGGGTTAGCGCAGATACGCAGTATTTT. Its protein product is CASSSTTGVSADTQYF.

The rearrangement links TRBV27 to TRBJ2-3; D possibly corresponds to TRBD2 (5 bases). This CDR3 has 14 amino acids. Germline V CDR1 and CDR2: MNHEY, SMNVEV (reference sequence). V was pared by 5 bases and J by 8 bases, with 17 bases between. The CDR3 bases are TGTGCCAGCAGTCCCGAACCCCGCGGGTTTACGCAGTATTTT. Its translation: CASSPEPRGFTQYF.

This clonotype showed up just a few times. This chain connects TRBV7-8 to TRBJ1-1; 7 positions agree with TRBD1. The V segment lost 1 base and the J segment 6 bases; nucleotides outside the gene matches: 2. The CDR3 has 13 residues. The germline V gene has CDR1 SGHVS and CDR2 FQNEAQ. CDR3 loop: CASSLEQGAEAFF. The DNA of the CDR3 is TGTGCCAGCAGCTTAGAGCAGGGGGCTGAAGCTTTCTTT.

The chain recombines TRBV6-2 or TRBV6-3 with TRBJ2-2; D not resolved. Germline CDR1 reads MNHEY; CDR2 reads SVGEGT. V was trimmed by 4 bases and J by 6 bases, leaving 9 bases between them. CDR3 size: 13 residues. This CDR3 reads CASSFTEAGELFF. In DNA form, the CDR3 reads TGTGCCAGCAGTTTTACAGAAGCCGGGGAGCTGTTTTTT.

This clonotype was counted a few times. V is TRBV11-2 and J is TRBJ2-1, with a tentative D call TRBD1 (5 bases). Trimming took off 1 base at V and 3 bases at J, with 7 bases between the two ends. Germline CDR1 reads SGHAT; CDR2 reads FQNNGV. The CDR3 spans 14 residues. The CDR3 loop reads CASSLATDYNEQFF. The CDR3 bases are TGTGCCAGCAGCTTAGCGACAGACTACAATGAGCAGTTCTTC.

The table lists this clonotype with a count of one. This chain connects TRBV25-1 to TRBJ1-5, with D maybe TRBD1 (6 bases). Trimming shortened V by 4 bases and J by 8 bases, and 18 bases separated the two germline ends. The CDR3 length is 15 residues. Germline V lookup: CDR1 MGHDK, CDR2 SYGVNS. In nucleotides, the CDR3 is TGTGCCAGCAGTGGAACGAGGACAGTCGCGGAGCCCCAGCATTTT. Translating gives CASSGTRTVAEPQHF. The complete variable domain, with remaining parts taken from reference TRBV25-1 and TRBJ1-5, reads EADIYQTPRYLVIGTGKKITLECSQTMGHDKMYWYQQDPGMELHLIHYSYGVNSTEKGDLSSESTVSRIRTEHFPLTLESARPSHTSQYLCASSGTRTVAEPQHFGDGTRLSIL.

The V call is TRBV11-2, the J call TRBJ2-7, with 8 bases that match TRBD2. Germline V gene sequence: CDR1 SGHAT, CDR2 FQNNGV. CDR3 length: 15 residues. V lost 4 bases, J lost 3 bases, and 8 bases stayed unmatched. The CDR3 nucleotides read TGTGCCAGCAGCTCCCGTAGCGGGGCGAACTACGAGCAGTACTTC. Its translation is CASSSRSGANYEQYF.

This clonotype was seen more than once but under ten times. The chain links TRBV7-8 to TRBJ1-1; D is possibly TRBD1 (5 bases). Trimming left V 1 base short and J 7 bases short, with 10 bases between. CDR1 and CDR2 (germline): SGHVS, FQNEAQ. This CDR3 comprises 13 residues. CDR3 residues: CASSLEGAVEAFF. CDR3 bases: TGTGCCAGCAGCTTAGAAGGGGCAGTTGAAGCTTTCTTT.